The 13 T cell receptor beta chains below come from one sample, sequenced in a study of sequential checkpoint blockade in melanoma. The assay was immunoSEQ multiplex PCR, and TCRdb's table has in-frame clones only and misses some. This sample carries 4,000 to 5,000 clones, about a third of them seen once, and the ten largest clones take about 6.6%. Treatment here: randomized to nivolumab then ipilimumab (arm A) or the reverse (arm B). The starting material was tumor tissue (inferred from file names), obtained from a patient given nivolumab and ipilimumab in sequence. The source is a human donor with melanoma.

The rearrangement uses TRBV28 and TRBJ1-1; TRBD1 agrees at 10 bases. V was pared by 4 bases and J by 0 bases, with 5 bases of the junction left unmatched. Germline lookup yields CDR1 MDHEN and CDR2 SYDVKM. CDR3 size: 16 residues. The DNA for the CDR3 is TGTGCCAGCAGTTCCCGACAGGGGGCCATGAACACTGAAGCTTTCTTT. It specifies CASSSRQGAMNTEAFF.

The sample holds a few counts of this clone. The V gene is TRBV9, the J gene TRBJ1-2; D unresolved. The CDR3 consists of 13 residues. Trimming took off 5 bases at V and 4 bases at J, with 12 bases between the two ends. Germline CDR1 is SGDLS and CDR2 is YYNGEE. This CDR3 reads CASSEKGGYGYTF. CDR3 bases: TGTGCCAGCAGTGAAAAGGGAGGCTATGGCTACACCTTC.

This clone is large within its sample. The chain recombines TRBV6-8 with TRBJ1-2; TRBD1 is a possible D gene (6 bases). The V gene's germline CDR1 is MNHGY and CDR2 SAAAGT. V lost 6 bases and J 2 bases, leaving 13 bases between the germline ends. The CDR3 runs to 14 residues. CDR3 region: CASSPQGLNYGYTF. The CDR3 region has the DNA TGTGCCAGCAGCCCACAGGGACTCAACTATGGCTACACCTTC.

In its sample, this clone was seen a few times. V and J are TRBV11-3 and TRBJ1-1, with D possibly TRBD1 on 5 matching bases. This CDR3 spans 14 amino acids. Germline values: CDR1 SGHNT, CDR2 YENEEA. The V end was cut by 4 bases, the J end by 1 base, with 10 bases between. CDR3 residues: CASSSTGSNTEAFF. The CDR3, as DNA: TGTGCCAGCAGCTCAACAGGATCGAACACTGAAGCTTTCTTT. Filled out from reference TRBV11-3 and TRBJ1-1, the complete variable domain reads EAGVVQSPRYKIIEKKQPVAFWCNPISGHNTLYWYLQNLGQGPELLIRYENEEAVDDSQLPKDRFSAERLKGVDSTLKIQPAELGDSAVYLCASSSTGSNTEAFFGQGTRLTVV.

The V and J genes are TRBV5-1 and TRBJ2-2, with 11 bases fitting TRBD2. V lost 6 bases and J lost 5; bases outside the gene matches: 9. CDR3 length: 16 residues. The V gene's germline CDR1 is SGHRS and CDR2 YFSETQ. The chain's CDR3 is CASTGTSGSKTGELFF. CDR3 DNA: TGCGCCAGCACCGGTACTAGCGGGAGTAAGACCGGGGAGCTGTTTTTT.

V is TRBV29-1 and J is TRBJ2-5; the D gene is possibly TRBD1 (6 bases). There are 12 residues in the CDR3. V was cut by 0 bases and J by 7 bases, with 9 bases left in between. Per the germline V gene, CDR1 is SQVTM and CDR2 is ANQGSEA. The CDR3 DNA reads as TGCAGCGTTGAAGAGGGGGCTTGGACCCAGTACTTC. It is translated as CSVEEGAWTQYF.

The CDR3 sequence: CASKGARQGAEDTQYF. CDR3 nucleotide sequence: TGTGCCAGTAAAGGAGCCAGACAGGGAGCAGAAGATACGCAGTATTTT. This chain connects TRBV10-3 to TRBJ2-3; TRBD1 aligns across 7 bases. This CDR3 contains 16 residues. Germline V gives CDR1 ENHRY, CDR2 SYGVKD. Trimming cost V 10 bases and J 5 bases; bases outside gene matches: 18.

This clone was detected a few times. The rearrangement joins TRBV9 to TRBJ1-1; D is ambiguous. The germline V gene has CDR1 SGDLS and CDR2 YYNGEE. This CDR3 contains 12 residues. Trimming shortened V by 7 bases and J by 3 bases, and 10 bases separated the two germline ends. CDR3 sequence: CASSRVDTEAFF. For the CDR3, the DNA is TGTGCCAGCTCCCGTGTTGACACTGAAGCTTTCTTT.

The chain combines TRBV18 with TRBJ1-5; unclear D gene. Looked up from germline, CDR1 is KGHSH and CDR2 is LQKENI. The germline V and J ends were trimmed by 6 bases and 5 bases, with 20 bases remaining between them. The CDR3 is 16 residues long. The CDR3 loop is CASSPGGYGIYQPQHF. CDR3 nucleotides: TGTGCCAGCTCTCCGGGAGGGTATGGTATCTATCAGCCCCAGCATTTT.

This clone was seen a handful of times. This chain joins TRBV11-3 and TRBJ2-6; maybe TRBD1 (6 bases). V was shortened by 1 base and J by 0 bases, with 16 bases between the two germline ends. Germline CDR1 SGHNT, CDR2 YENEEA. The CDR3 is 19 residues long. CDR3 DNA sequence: TGTGCCAGCAGCTTAGGTGCAGGGGCGATAAACTCTGGGGCCAACGTCCTGACTTTC. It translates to CASSLGAGAINSGANVLTF.

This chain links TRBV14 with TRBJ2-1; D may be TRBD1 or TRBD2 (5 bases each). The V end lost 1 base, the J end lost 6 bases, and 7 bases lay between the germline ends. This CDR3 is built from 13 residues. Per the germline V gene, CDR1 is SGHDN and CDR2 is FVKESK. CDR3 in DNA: TGTGCCAGCAGCCAAGTTGGGGGCAATGAGCAGTTCTTC. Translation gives CASSQVGGNEQFF.

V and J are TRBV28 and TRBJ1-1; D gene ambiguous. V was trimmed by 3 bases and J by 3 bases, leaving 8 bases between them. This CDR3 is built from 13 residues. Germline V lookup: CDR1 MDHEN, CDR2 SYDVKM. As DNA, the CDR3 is TGTGCCAGCAGTTTTTGGGGAGACACTGAAGCTTTCTTT. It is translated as CASSFWGDTEAFF. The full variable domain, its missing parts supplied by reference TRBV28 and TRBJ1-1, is DVKVTQSSRYLVKRTGEKVFLECVQDMDHENMFWYRQDPGLGLRLIYFSYDVKMKEKGDIPEGYSVSREKKERFSLILESASTNQTSMYLCASSFWGDTEAFFGQGTRLTVV.

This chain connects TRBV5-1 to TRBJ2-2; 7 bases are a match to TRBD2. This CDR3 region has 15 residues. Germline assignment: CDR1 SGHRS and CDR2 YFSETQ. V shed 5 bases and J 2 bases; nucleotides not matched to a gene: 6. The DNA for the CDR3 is TGCGCCAGCAGAGGGGAGGGACTCAACACCGGGGAGCTGTTTTTT. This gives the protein CASRGEGLNTGELFF.